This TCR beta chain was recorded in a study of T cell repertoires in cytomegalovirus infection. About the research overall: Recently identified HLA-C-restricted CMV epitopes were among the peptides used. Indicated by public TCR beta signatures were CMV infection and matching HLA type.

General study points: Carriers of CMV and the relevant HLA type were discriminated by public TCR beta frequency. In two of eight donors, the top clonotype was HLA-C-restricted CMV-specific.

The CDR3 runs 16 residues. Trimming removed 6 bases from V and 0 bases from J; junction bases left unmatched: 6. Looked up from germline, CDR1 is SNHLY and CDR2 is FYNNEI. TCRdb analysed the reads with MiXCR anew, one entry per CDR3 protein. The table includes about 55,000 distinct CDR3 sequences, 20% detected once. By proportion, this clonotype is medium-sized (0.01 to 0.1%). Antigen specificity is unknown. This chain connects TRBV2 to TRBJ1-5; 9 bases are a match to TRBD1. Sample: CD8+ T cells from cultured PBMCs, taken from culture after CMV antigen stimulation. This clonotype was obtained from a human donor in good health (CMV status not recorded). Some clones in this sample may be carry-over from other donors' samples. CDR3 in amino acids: CASSPRDRVSNQPQHF. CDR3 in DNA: TGTGCCAGCAGCCCCCGGGACAGGGTTAGCAATCAGCCCCAGCATTTT. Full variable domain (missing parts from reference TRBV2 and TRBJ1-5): EPEVTQTPSHQVTQMGQEVILRCVPISNHLYFYWYRQILGQKVEFLVSFYNNEISEKSEIFDDQFSVERPDGSNFTLKIRSTKLEDSAMYFCASSPRDRVSNQPQHFGDGTRLSIL.